The text below deals with one TCR beta chain. As processed by the authors: Reference gene primer amplification gave nucleated cell count estimates. The repertoire was sequenced with immunoSEQ multiplex PCR; TCRdb's copy has only in-frame clones and lacks some. Clone size and V and J calls were adopted from that table, with D and trimming inferred from the DNA. The data hold approximately 210,000 clones, with 75% to 85% observed a single time. Participants reported their clinical history, and cohort assignment relied on those reports. The data stem from a study of blood T cell repertoires in COVID-19. Study-level information: Samples came from the United States, Italy and Spain, spanning acute and convalescent COVID-19. The analysed material was cDNA or gDNA that came from T cells, B-cell-depleted T cells, or PBMCs.

Germline CDR1 and CDR2: MNHEY and SVGAGI. V lost 6 bases and J lost 1, with 12 bases in between. The CDR3 runs 14 residues. The sequenced material came from PBMCs or T cells enriched from blood (not recorded which). This TCR came from a young man with acute COVID-19. This chain uses TRBV6-5 with TRBJ1-1; TRBD1 might be the D (6 bases). DNA for the CDR3: TGTGCCAGCAGCCCCGGGACAAAGAACACTGAAGCTTTCTTT. This codes for CASSPGTKNTEAFF.